The entry that follows covers one T cell receptor beta chain sequence. The target of this receptor is not known. The record has no base qualities; no much larger clone is one base away. This sample is part of a study of memory CD8 T cells in hepatitis C reinfection (dated by TCRdb to about 2017). At the level of the whole study: A few donors spontaneously resolved two consecutive HCV infections, while two donors cleared a primary infection but became chronically infected after reinfection. Between the late 2000s and the early 2010s, several reinfection cases that had stored pre-reinfection samples were identified. In the reinfection study, participants who had previously resolved an HCV infection were followed up every 3 months. An HCV reinfection was defined as a positive HCV RNA test that came after two negative tests taken at least 60 days apart. Across an HCV reinfection episode in five or six donors, the study followed the TCR beta repertoire of virus-specific CD8 T cells over time. Late or post reinfection samples were collected 12 to 24 weeks after reinfection was detected. The research as a whole found: Because only four to six donors were included, definitive conclusions about public clonotypes linked to secondary clearance could not be reached by the study.

The time point label, read with the paper, signifies: late/post reinfection, 12 to 24 weeks after detection. TCR sequencing was performed on the sorted cells directly ex vivo, without any in vitro expansion beforehand. The donors were people who inject drugs and were enrolled in the Montreal Acute Hepatitis C Cohort Study (HEPCO) in Canada. Total naive CD8 T cells, sorted as viable CD3+ CD8+ CD45RO-, came from a couple of donors at all three reinfection time points as controls. Before sorting, cryopreserved peripheral blood mononuclear cells were thawed and used as the source for purifying CD8 T cells. The MACS CD8+ T cell Isolation Kit was used to enrich CD8 T cells through negative selection. A BD FACSAria II sorter with FACSDiva software was used for cell sorting, and FlowJo was used for data analysis. The CDR3 runs 13 residues from the cysteine to the phenylalanine. The kept DNA is CDR3 alone, 39 bases in frame from the first base. V sheds 8 bases and J sheds 6 bases, leaving 16 bases between their ends. CDR1 and CDR2, per the germline V gene (reference sequence), are SEHNR and FQNEAQ.

Receptor libraries were prepared by the immunoSEQ multiplex PCR assay. Genomic DNA was extracted from the sorted cells, and the TCR beta V, D and J regions were sequenced using the automated high-throughput method of Adaptive Biotechnologies. A two-step, bias-controlled multiplex PCR was used to amplify CDR3 regions. An Illumina instrument was used to sequence the amplified TCR beta libraries. On the authors' methods: Demultiplexed reads were processed to reduce amplification and sequencing bias, and the IMGT database was used to assign CDR3 sequences to gene families. Repertoire data were analyzed with ImmunoSEQ software version 2.0. Out-of-frame sequences and sequences with stop codons in the CDR3 were removed from clonotype lists. Clonotypes below 0.01% frequency were excluded because they corresponded to less than one cell. Richness was computed as observed richness divided by input cell number, and evenness as Shannon entropy divided by log observed richness. To measure repertoire diversity and how similar the repertoire was between time points, Simpson diversity and Morisita-Horn overlap indices were applied. Clonotypes were sorted into dominant (>1%), sub-dominant (0.5-0.99%), low abundance (0.1-0.49%) or lowest abundance (<0.1%) groups. For the germline index, total nucleotide additions were subtracted from total CDR3 length, and that difference was then divided by total CDR3 length. TCRdb provides this immuneACCESS table in a form limited to in-frame rearrangements. Some clones are lacking; in checked studies, under half of them reflect an unresolved V gene, and why the rest are absent is not known. The V and J calls and clone size come from that table; D and trimming were worked out from the DNA. This sample is represented by about 50,000 clones; nearly 90% of them were singletons. The top ten constitute roughly 0.7% of the sample.

The clonotype comes from a man younger than 30 with hepatitis C virus infection. Sequencing used naive CD8+ T cells sorted from blood. Reading the label with the study, this specimen's cell subset or site is: total naive CD8+CD45RO- T cells. The rearrangement joined TRBV7-9 to TRBJ1-1; the D gene assignment is ambiguous. CDR3 sequence: CASSPRSLPEAFF. The DNA sequence is given as TGTGCCAGCTCCCCGAGGTCGCTGCCTGAAGCTTTCTTT.